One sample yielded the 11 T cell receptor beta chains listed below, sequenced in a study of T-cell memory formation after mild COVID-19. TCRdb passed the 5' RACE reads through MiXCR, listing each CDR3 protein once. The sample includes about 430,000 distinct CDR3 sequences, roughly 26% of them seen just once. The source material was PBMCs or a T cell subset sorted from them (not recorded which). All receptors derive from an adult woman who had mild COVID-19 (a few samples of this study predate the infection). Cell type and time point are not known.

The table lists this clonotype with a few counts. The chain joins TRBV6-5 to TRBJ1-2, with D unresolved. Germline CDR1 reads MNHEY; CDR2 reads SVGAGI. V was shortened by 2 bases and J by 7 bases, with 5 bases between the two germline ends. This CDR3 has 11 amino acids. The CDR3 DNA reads TGTGCCAGCAGTTACGGGGTTGGCTACACCTTC. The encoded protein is CASSYGVGYTF.

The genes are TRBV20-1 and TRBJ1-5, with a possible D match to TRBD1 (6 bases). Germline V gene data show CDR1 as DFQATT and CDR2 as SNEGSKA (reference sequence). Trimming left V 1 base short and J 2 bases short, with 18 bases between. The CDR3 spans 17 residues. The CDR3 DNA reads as TGCAGTGCTAGAGGAGGGGGGGCAGCGCGGGGCAATCAGCCCCAGCATTTT. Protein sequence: CSARGGGAARGNQPQHF.

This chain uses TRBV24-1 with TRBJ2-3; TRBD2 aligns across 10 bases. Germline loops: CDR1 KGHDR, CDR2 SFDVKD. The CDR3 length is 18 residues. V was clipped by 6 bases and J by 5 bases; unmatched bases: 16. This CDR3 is CATSPHHREREGRDTQYF. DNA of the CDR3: TGTGCCACCAGTCCTCACCACAGGGAGCGGGAGGGCCGAGATACGCAGTATTTT.

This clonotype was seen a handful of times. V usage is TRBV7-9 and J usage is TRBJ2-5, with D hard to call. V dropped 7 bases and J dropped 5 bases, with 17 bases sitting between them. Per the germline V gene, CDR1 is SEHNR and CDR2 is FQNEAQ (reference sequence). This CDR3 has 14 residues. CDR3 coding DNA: TGTGCCAGCACCCGCCCCGGCGGATTGGAGACCCAGTACTTC. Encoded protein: CASTRPGGLETQYF.

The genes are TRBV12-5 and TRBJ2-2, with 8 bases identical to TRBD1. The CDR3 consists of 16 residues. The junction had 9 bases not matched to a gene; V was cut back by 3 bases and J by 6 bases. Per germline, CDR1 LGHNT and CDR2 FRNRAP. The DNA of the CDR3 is TGTGCTAGTGGTTTAGTCGTTGACAGGGGCCCCGGGGAGCTGTTTTTT. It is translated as CASGLVVDRGPGELFF.

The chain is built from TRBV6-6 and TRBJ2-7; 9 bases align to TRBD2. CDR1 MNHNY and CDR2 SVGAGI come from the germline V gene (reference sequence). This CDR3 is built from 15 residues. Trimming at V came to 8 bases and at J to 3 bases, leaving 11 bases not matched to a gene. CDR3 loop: CASSYSGSGIYEQYF. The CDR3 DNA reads TGTGCCAGCTCTTATAGCGGGAGTGGGATCTACGAGCAGTACTTC.

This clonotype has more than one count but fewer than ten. In DNA form, the CDR3 reads TGTGCCAGCAGCTTAGGCGGAGCTGGAGGTTCCTATGGCTACACCTTC. Translation gives CASSLGGAGGSYGYTF. This chain connects TRBV7-2 to TRBJ1-2; D not certain. The V end was cut by 1 base, the J end by 4 bases, with 16 bases between. Germline V gene data show CDR1 as SGHTA and CDR2 as FQGNSA. This CDR3 spans 16 amino acids.

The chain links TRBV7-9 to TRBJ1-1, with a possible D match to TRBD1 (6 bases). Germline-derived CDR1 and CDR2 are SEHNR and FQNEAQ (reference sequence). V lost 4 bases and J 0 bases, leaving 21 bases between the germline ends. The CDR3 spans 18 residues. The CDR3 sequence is CASSSPPGDISLNTEAFF. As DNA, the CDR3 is TGTGCCAGCAGCTCTCCACCGGGGGACATTTCATTGAACACTGAAGCTTTCTTT.

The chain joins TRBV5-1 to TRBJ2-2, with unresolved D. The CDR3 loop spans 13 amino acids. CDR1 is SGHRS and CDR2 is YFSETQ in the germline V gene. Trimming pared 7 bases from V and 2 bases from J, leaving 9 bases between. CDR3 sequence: CASGPLNTGELFF. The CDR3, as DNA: TGCGCCAGCGGACCCTTAAACACCGGGGAGCTGTTTTTT.

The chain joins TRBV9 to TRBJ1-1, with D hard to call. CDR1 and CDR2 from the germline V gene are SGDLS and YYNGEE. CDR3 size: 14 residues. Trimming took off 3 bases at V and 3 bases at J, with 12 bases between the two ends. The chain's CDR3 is CASSGSWGHTEAFF. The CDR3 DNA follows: TGTGCCAGCAGCGGGTCATGGGGTCACACTGAAGCTTTCTTT.

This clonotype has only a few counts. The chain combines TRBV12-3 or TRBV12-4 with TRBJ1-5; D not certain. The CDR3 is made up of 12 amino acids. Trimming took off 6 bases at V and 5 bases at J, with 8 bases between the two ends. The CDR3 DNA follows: TGTGCCAGCAGCTTTACGTATCAGCCCCAGCATTTT. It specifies CASSFTYQPQHF.